Presented here are 8 T cell receptor beta chains from one specimen sequenced in a study of cytomegalovirus exposure and HLA in healthy donors. PCR was performed using 60 Vbeta and 13 Jbeta primers. TCRdb's copy holds only in-frame clones and misses some; the assay was immunoSEQ multiplex PCR. In the table there are 100,000 to 150,000 clones, around 76% of which are singletons. Sequenced input: PBMCs. The receptors were sampled from a woman in her fifties or sixties in good health and CMV-seronegative.

The rearrangement joins TRBV7-9 to TRBJ1-3; 7 nucleotides align to TRBD1. V shed 0 bases and J 2 bases; nucleotides not matched to a gene: 1. This CDR3 comprises 15 residues. Germline CDR1 is SEHNR and CDR2 is FQNEAQ (reference sequence). CDR3 coding DNA: TGTGCCAGCAGCTTAGCGCAGGGGGCTGGAAACACCATATATTTT. Translating it yields CASSLAQGAGNTIYF. Variable domain in full (rest from reference TRBV7-9 and TRBJ1-3): DTGVSQNPRHKITKRGQNVTFRCDPISEHNRLYWYRQTLGQGPEFLTYFQNEAQLEKSRLLSDRFSAERPKGSFSTLEIQRTEQGDSAMYLCASSLAQGAGNTIYFGEGSWLTVV.

This clone appeared a few times. The J gene is TRBJ2-7, the V gene TRBV9; 7 bases align to TRBD2. V gave up 2 bases and J gave up 2 bases; unmatched junction bases: 7. Germline CDR1 is SGDLS and CDR2 is YYNGEE. CDR3 length: 15 amino acids. Here the CDR3 reads CASSVGGEGPYEQYF. The CDR3 bases are TGTGCCAGCAGCGTGGGGGGGGAGGGACCCTACGAGCAGTACTTC.

J is TRBJ2-6 and V is TRBV29-1; TRBD1 agrees at 8 bases. V was clipped by 2 bases and J by 0 bases; unmatched bases: 6. CDR1 is SQVTM, CDR2 ANQGSEA, per germline. CDR3 length: 17 residues. The CDR3 protein is CSVEMGTGVSGANVLTF. The CDR3 nucleotides read TGCAGCGTTGAAATGGGGACAGGAGTCTCTGGGGCCAACGTCCTGACTTTC.

The rearrangement links TRBV5-1 to TRBJ2-2, with unresolved D. The ends were cut back, 0 bases at V and 0 bases at J, with 9 bases in the middle. Germline V gives CDR1 SGHRS, CDR2 YFSETQ. The length of the CDR3 is 16 residues. CDR3 in DNA: TGCGCCAGCAGCTTGGGGTTGCAGACGAACACCGGGGAGCTGTTTTTT. Residues: CASSLGLQTNTGELFF. The variable domain in full, with the rest retrieved from reference TRBV5-1 and TRBJ2-2, is KAGVTQTPRYLIKTRGQQVTLSCSPISGHRSVSWYQQTPGQGLQFLFEYFSETQRNKGNFPGRFSGRQFSNSRSEMNVSTLELGDSALYLCASSLGLQTNTGELFFGEGSRLTVL.

V and J are TRBV2 and TRBJ1-2; D remains ambiguous. Trimming cost V 8 bases and J 8 bases, with 21 bases left between them. The CDR3 extends over 14 amino acids. CDR1 SNHLY and CDR2 FYNNEI come from the germline V gene. The CDR3 loop is CASFPRPSPGGYTF. The CDR3 nucleotides are TGTGCCAGCTTCCCACGGCCGAGCCCCGGGGGCTACACCTTC.

The gene calls are TRBV9 and TRBJ2-1, with D maybe TRBD2 (5 bases). This CDR3 has 15 amino acids. V lost 0 bases to trimming and J lost 6 bases, with 13 bases between them. Germline CDR1 SGDLS, CDR2 YYNGEE. CDR3 bases: TGTGCCAGCAGCGTAGTTCCGCTAGCTTCCAATGAGCAGTTCTTC. Translating it yields CASSVVPLASNEQFF. Using reference TRBV9 and TRBJ2-1 for the parts outside the CDR3, the full variable domain is DSGVTQTPKHLITATGQRVTLRCSPRSGDLSVYWYQQSLDQGLQFLIQYYNGEERAKGNILERFSAQQFPDLHSELNLSSLELGDSALYFCASSVVPLASNEQFFGPGTRLTVL.

This clone was counted only a few times. This chain connects TRBV28 to TRBJ2-7, with 9 bases fitting TRBD2. This CDR3 region has 17 residues. V shed 2 bases and J 2 bases; nucleotides not matched to a gene: 10. Germline loops: CDR1 MDHEN, CDR2 SYDVKM. The CDR3 protein is CASSLRASGNFPYEQYF. As DNA, the CDR3 is TGTGCCAGCAGTTTAAGGGCTAGCGGGAACTTCCCCTACGAGCAGTACTTC. Based on the CDR3 plus reference TRBV28 and TRBJ2-7, the full variable domain is DVKVTQSSRYLVKRTGEKVFLECVQDMDHENMFWYRQDPGLGLRLIYFSYDVKMKEKGDIPEGYSVSREKKERFSLILESASTNQTSMYLCASSLRASGNFPYEQYFGPGTRLTVT.

This chain joins TRBV19 and TRBJ2-1; D not certain. The CDR3 is 15 amino acids. CDR1 LNHDA and CDR2 SQIVND come from the germline V gene (reference sequence). V shed 3 bases and J shed 0 bases, with 9 bases lying between them. Here the CDR3 DNA reads TGTGCCAGTAGTATTGCGCCCCGCTCCTACAATGAGCAGTTCTTC. It specifies CASSIAPRSYNEQFF.